Sequencing of this TCR beta chain was carried out in a study of cytomegalovirus exposure and HLA in healthy donors (dated by TCRdb to 2017 to 2019). About the investigation overall: According to an earlier analysis of 587 of the donors, about 179 million T cells yielded 117 million unique TCR beta sequences and 250 to 350 Gb of sequence data. About 330 gigabases of sequencing data and 70 million to 95 million unique TCR sequences made up an early release that covered over 550 HLA-typed donors. The genetic ancestry cluster associated with self-reported Caucasian donors included 70% to 85% of the roughly 400 genotyped donors. The study aimed to test whether cataloging public T cell receptors could reveal signatures of past pathogen exposure. The T cell repertoires of 666 subjects were profiled by immunosequencing and related to cytomegalovirus serostatus. Along with the approximately 700-subject first cohort, a separate validation cohort of around 110 different subjects was used. To predict cytomegalovirus infection status, the study combined high-throughput TCR immunosequencing, statistical association of individual TCRs with disease status, and machine learning. In a later analysis, previously published TCR beta repertoires from 670 or so donors were re-analyzed and high-resolution HLA genotyping was added so that TCR occurrence patterns could be studied. In the later analysis, no new phenotypic data were used to find candidate immune exposures; instead, reliance was placed on TCR beta sequences and their occurrence across donors. To decide whether each TCR beta V gene segment behaved as functional or pseudogenic, an earlier analysis of some 600 of the donors relied on high-throughput TCR beta sequencing. Donor age, sex, ethnicity and CMV serostatus were collected together with the repertoire data. A later genetic analysis used genome-wide SNP genotypes for about 65% of the roughly 700 donors, treating that subset as a discovery cohort. All discovery cohort repertoires had been generated on a single sequencing platform. HLA typing included class I and class II loci at four-digit resolution. The number of typed donors differed by locus: about 620-640 for A, B, C, DRB1 and DQB1; some 500 for DQA1; approximately 610 for DPA1; and some 450 for DPB1. Roughly 5 DR-DQ haplotypes were treated as single units for association and clustering because of strong linkage in the cohort. Among roughly 400 genotyped donors of the cohort, an average of around 240,000 unique TCR beta nucleotide sequences was sequenced per donor, of which about 19% were non-productive. The full study reports these points: A later genetic analysis associated a missense DCLRE1C variant with V-gene and J-gene trimming of TCR beta chains, and an independent cohort replicated the association. The study listed 164 TCR beta chains as associated with cytomegalovirus. Cytomegalovirus status was reported to be diagnosed by the classifier with high specificity and sensitivity in both the original and validation cohorts. A later analysis found that HLA-associated TCR beta chains were more clonally expanded and had lower generation probabilities than equally common non-associated chains. Broadly in line with IMGT annotations, most TCR beta V segments showed up in productive rearrangements about 87% or about 30% of the time in an earlier analysis of a few hundred of the donors. The authors suggested that the approach could potentially be extended to other disease states and immunological phenotypes. While some public TCRs were present in many individuals, most TCR sequences turned up only very rarely across donors. In a later genetic analysis, fewer N-insertions in productive TCRs were reported among donors in an Asian-associated ancestry cluster than the roughly 670-donor mean. The 87-base-pair reads could not distinguish some IMGT-functional V segments, including TRBV6-2 and TRBV6-3, so those segments were excluded. A further reported finding was that TCR beta sequences accurately predicted the HLA-A and HLA-B alleles for most subjects in the first cohort. A later analysis found that most CMV-associated TCR beta chains appeared HLA-restricted, with HLA associations seemingly driven largely by CMV exposure. HLA typing was unavailable for some donors at each locus, so association tests used only the typed subset. In a later analysis, several top co-occurrence clusters were reported to appear linked to parvovirus B19, influenza, CMV and Epstein-Barr virus. Strong co-occurrence of HLA alleles, especially DR and DQ, made assigning TCR associations to individual alleles difficult. In a later analysis, about 17,000 TCR beta sequences were associated with specific HLA alleles at a false discovery rate of 0.05. Because counts were too low, 15 to 20 rarely observed V segments, including chromosome 9 orphons, were excluded from the earlier analysis of 587 of the donors. A cluster of highly shared sequence variants was judged likely to represent a technical artifact of the sequencing pipeline. The cohort was sequenced for TCR beta chains only, and without alpha or paired-chain data the features that could be detected were limited. A few of the identified cytomegalovirus-associated TCR beta chains were confirmed in vitro to be specific for cytomegalovirus antigens. The only immune exposure information available for the cohort was CMV serostatus. A later analysis found that TCR association rates varied across HLA loci, with DRB1 alleles showing the most associated TCRs and HLA-C alleles the fewest. Presence/absence analyses assumed roughly uniform sequencing depth across donors, an assumption that may not hold. Linkage disequilibrium might explain the correlated functional status among segregating V segments, but an unknown experimental factor could not be ruled out.

Library preparation was by the immunoSEQ multiplex PCR assay. For the multiplex PCR, a mixture combining 60 forward primers for TCR Vbeta segments and 13 reverse primers for TCR Jbeta segments was used. A multiplex PCR assay on genomic DNA amplified the CDR3 region of rearranged TCR beta genes. Amplified TCR beta libraries were sequenced as 87-base-pair reads on the Illumina HiSeq System. The study's own analysis went as follows. In a later analysis, approximately 74 million unique TCR beta chains were counted across the approximately 640 repertoires, and around 10 million of these chains were shared by at least two donors. A nearest-neighbor algorithm error-corrected the raw reads and collapsed the reads into unique sequences, merging closely related sequences to remove PCR and sequencing errors. To assign V, D and J gene segments, CDR3 sequences were aligned to IMGT reference sequences. For a sequence to be retained, at least a six-nucleotide match to both a V gene segment and a J gene segment was required. Rearrangements were classified as productive when the CDR3 lacked stop codons and remained in frame with V and J, and all other rearrangements were classified as non-productive. Following IMGT convention, CDR3 was defined as the stretch from the second conserved V-encoded cysteine up to the conserved J-encoded phenylalanine. Sequences without an unambiguous match to a single V gene segment were excluded from the earlier analysis of a few hundred of the donors. In an earlier analysis of roughly 600 of the donors, a V segment was called functional when productive rearrangements were above 56.7%, and segregating when the standard deviation between donors exceeded 5%. To diagnose cytomegalovirus status from the catalog of TCR beta chain sequences, a statistical classification framework was built. In a later analysis, TCR nucleotide sequences were compared against IMGT/GENE-DB human TR gene sequences so that V and J genes could be assigned. In a later analysis, CDR3 sequences and most-parsimonious VDJ recombination scenarios were assigned using the TCRdist pipeline. In a later analysis, each TCR beta chain was defined by its CDR3 amino acid sequence together with its V-gene family, and reads lacking a unique V-gene family were excluded. A later analysis removed 592 highly shared, low-generation-probability nucleotide sequences to deal with suspected cross-contamination and a sequencing artifact. For each public chain, a later analysis derived a clonal expansion index from normalized ranks of inferred template counts within each repertoire. A later analysis computed generation probabilities with a VDJ recombination model fitted to out-of-frame rearrangements, and checked the results against IGoR. Hypergeometric tests were used in a later analysis to score TCR-TCR, TCR-HLA and TCR-CMV co-occurrence, with a repertoire-size bias correction applied to the TCR pairs. False discovery rates were estimated in a later analysis by permuting HLA or CMV assignments 20 times. In a later analysis, co-occurring TCRs were grouped using DBSCAN, with TCRdist sequence similarity added in when clustering inside HLA-allele-positive subsets. Repertoires with fewer than 30,000 or more than 120,000 public chains were left out of co-occurrence clustering, as were a handful of repertoires with anomalous nucleotide sharing. TCRdb provides this immuneACCESS table in a form limited to in-frame rearrangements. Some clones are lacking; in checked studies, under half of them reflect an unresolved V gene, and why the rest are absent is not known. V, J and clone size are those of that table, while D and trimming were read from the DNA. The table for this sample lists around 150,000 clones; roughly 77% of them were counted only once. 3.5% of the sample lies in the top ten.

The cohort was made up of several hundred healthy bone marrow donors. At the time of sampling, every cohort member was nominally healthy, though immune exposures that went unrecorded were likely present. CMV serostatus was recorded as positive for about 300 and negative for about 55% of the 666 cohort members, whereas no CMV serostatus was recorded for the donor in question. A peripheral blood sample was collected from each donor, and TCR beta sequencing was performed on peripheral blood mononuclear cells. Genomic DNA was extracted from the blood cell samples with the Qiagen DNeasy Blood Extraction Kit. As to this clone: Its antigen remains unidentified. No much larger clone exists at a distance of one base, and base qualities are not known.

Trimming leaves V shorter by 6 bases and J shorter by 4 bases, with the junction holding 9 bases beyond the gene matches. CDR3 length: 14 amino acids, cysteine to phenylalanine. Only the CDR3 part of the read is kept: 42 bases, read in frame from the first base. The germline V gene specifies KGHSH as CDR1 and LQKENI as CDR2. The sequencing input was PBMCs. The source of this sequence is a human donor in good health. This chain is built from TRBV18 and TRBJ2-7; 7 of the junction bases match TRBD1. The bases read TGTGCCAGCTCCAGCCGCGACAGGGTTTACGAGCAGTACTTC. Its product reads: CASSSRDRVYEQYF.